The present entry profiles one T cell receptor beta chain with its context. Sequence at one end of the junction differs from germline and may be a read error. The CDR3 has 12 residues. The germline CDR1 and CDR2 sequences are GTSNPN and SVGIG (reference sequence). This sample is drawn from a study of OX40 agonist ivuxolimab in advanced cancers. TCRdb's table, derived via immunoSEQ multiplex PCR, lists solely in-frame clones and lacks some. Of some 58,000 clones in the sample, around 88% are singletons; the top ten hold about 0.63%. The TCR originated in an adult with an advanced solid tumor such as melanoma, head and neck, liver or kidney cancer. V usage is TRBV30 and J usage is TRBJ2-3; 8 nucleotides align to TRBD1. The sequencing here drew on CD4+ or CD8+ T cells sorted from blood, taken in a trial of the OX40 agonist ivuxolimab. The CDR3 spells CAWSARDRPVLF. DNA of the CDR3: TGTGCCTGGAGTGCGCGGGACAGGCCCGTACTTTTT.